The 22 T cell receptor beta chains below were found in one sample sequenced in a study of OX40 agonist ivuxolimab in advanced cancers. The method was immunoSEQ multiplex PCR; TCRdb's version includes in-frame clones alone and lacks a portion of them. Found here are tens of thousands of clones, 84% of them singletons; the top ten hold about 9.4%. The source was CD4+ or CD8+ T cells sorted from blood, collected in a trial of the OX40 agonist ivuxolimab. The receptors stem from an adult with an advanced solid tumor such as melanoma, head and neck, liver or kidney cancer.

The chain uses TRBV29-1 and TRBJ2-3; D unclear. Germline CDR1 and CDR2: SQVTM and ANQGSEA. Trimming stripped 7 bases from V and 4 bases from J, with 12 bases between. The CDR3 length is 12 residues. The CDR3 DNA is TGCAGCGGGCGACGGAGCTCAGATACGCAGTATTTT. It codes for CSGRRSSDTQYF.

The rearrangement uses TRBV7-2 and TRBJ1-6, with TRBD1 as a possible D gene (6 bases). CDR1 and CDR2 (germline): SGHTA, FQGNSA. V gave up 1 base and J gave up 3 bases, with 7 bases separating them. The CDR3 spans 15 residues. The chain's CDR3 is CASSLVQGYNSPLHF. The CDR3 bases are TGTGCCAGCAGCTTAGTACAGGGCTATAATTCACCCCTCCACTTT.

This chain uses TRBV4-3 with TRBJ1-1; no reliable D call. V was cut by 4 bases and J by 1 base, with 7 bases left in between. Per the germline V gene, CDR1 is LGHNA and CDR2 is YSLEER. The CDR3 spans 13 residues. CDR3 region: CASSRQQNTEAFF. CDR3 nucleotide sequence: TGCGCCAGCAGCCGACAACAGAACACTGAAGCTTTCTTT.

The chain couples TRBV5-1 to TRBJ1-4, with 9 bases aligning to TRBD1. Germline CDR1 reads SGHRS; CDR2 reads YFSETQ. CDR3 size: 14 residues. The junction had 3 bases not matched to a gene; V was cut back by 4 bases and J by 5 bases. CDR3: CASSQDRGNEKLFF. CDR3 DNA: TGCGCCAGCAGCCAGGACAGGGGAAATGAAAAACTGTTTTTT.

The V gene is TRBV27, the J gene TRBJ2-2; unclear D gene. This CDR3 has 14 amino acids. Trimming removed 4 bases from V and 1 base from J, with 7 bases in between. Germline CDR1 and CDR2: MNHEY and SMNVEV (reference sequence). The CDR3 reads CASSSRQNTGELFF. The CDR3 DNA sequence: TGTGCCAGCAGTTCGAGACAGAACACCGGGGAGCTGTTTTTT.

Points on this clone: Other DNA sequences in this sample translate to the same CDR3. The chain combines TRBV28 with TRBJ1-5; possible D gene TRBD1, 6 bases. Per the germline V gene, CDR1 is MDHEN and CDR2 is SYDVKM. This CDR3 has 15 residues. The V gene lost 6 bases and the J gene lost 0 bases, with 12 bases spanning the gap. The DNA for the CDR3 is TGTGCCAGCAGCCTCACAGGGTATAGCAATCAGCCCCAGCATTTT. Translated, it gives CASSLTGYSNQPQHF.

This clone has just one count. The chain combines TRBV7-2 with TRBJ2-2, with D possibly being TRBD2 (5 bases). The V and J ends lost 1 base and 6 bases respectively, with 15 bases between them. This CDR3 region has 16 residues. Germline CDR1 is SGHTA and CDR2 is FQGNSA. CDR3 sequence (DNA): TGTGCCAGCAGCTTAGTGAGTAATAGCGTCGCCGGGGAGCTGTTTTTT. It codes for CASSLVSNSVAGELFF.

The rearrangement links TRBV21-1 to TRBJ1-2. TRBV21-1 is designated a pseudogene. This CDR3 has 15 amino acids. The CDR3 spells CASSKGPKPWNGYTF. The DNA of the CDR3 is TGTGCCAGCAGCAAAGGACCGAAACCTTGGAATGGCTACACCTTC.

The chain uses TRBV27 and TRBJ1-2, with TRBD1 identical over 7 bases. This CDR3 spans 15 amino acids. The junction had 2 bases not matched to a gene; V was cut back by 1 base and J by 0 bases. Per germline, CDR1 MNHEY and CDR2 SMNVEV (reference sequence). CDR3 in DNA: TGTGCCAGCAGTTTATTGGGGACAGCTAACTATGGCTACACCTTC. Its translation is CASSLLGTANYGYTF.

The chain employs TRBV7-6 and TRBJ2-2, with D perhaps matching TRBD1 (6 bases). Germline CDR1 is SGHVS and CDR2 is FNYEAQ. With 5 bases removed from V and 2 bases from J, the gap between germline ends came to 15 bases. The CDR3 contains 16 residues. The CDR3 reads CASSPPRGANTGELFF. The DNA for the CDR3 is TGTGCCAGCAGCCCCCCCAGGGGAGCAAACACCGGGGAGCTGTTTTTT.

The chain couples TRBV7-2 to TRBJ2-2, with 9 positions matching TRBD1. Germline CDR1 and CDR2: SGHTA and FQGNSA. V shed 6 bases, J shed 6 bases, and the junction held 5 bases outside the gene matches. The CDR3 consists of 14 residues. The CDR3 DNA reads TGTGCCAGCAGTTTTACAGGGGGCTCCGGGGAGCTGTTTTTT. Its translation is CASSFTGGSGELFF. The full variable domain, completed using reference TRBV7-2 and TRBJ2-2, is GAGVSQSPSNKVTEKGKDVELRCDPISGHTALYWYRQSLGQGLEFLIYFQGNSAPDKSGLPSDRFSAERTGGSVSTLTIQRTQQEDSAVYLCASSFTGGSGELFFGEGSRLTVL.

The chain has TRBV5-6 and TRBJ2-7; D remains unclear. Germline lookup yields CDR1 SGHDT and CDR2 YYEEEE. The CDR3 spans 15 residues. The V end was cut by 3 bases, the J end by 2 bases, with 15 bases between. CDR3 protein: CASSSLRRGTYEQYF. The CDR3 nucleotides are TGTGCCAGCAGCTCTTTAAGACGCGGAACCTACGAGCAGTACTTC.

The CDR3 loop is CASSLWLGQGSYEQYF. In DNA, the CDR3 is TGTGCCAGCAGCTTGTGGTTGGGACAGGGCTCATACGAGCAGTACTTC. The chain employs TRBV7-6 and TRBJ2-7, with TRBD1 matching 9 bases. V trimming: 3 bases; J trimming: 4 bases; junction bases outside the gene matches: 10. Looked up from germline, CDR1 is SGHVS and CDR2 is FNYEAQ. This CDR3 contains 16 residues.

The chain couples TRBV9 to TRBJ2-7, with 7 positions matching TRBD1. Germline-derived CDR1 and CDR2 are SGDLS and YYNGEE. The CDR3 has 18 residues. Trimming cost V 4 bases and J 2 bases; bases outside gene matches: 18. This CDR3 reads CASSLRQGPPYRTYEQYF. The CDR3 DNA sequence: TGTGCCAGCAGCCTCCGACAGGGCCCACCCTATCGGACCTACGAGCAGTACTTC. Combining the CDR3 with reference TRBV9 and TRBJ2-7 gives the whole variable domain DSGVTQTPKHLITATGQRVTLRCSPRSGDLSVYWYQQSLDQGLQFLIQYYNGEERAKGNILERFSAQQFPDLHSELNLSSLELGDSALYFCASSLRQGPPYRTYEQYFGPGTRLTVT.

V and J are TRBV12-5 and TRBJ2-7; D is uncertain. V was shortened by 1 base and J by 0 bases, with 4 bases between the two germline ends. From germline, CDR1 is LGHNT and CDR2 FRNRAP. This CDR3 spans 13 amino acids. CDR3 nucleotides: TGTGCTAGTGGTTTGGCAATCTCCTACGAGCAGTACTTC. It translates to CASGLAISYEQYF.

The chain combines TRBV5-5 with TRBJ1-2, with 7 nucleotides matching TRBD1. The CDR3 has 13 amino acids. The V and J ends lost 2 bases and 8 bases, in that order; junction bases with no gene match: 6. Germline CDR1 is SGHKS and CDR2 is YYEKEE (reference sequence). CDR3 DNA: TGTGCCAGCAGCTTTGACAGGGTAAGAGGCTACACCTTC. It codes for CASSFDRVRGYTF.

V is TRBV7-9 and J is TRBJ2-7, with D perhaps given as TRBD1 or TRBD2 (5 bases each). The germline gives CDR1 SEHNR, CDR2 FQNEAQ (reference sequence). The CDR3 is 15 amino acids. The V end lost 5 bases, the J end lost 0 bases, and 14 bases lay between the germline ends. The CDR3 DNA follows: TGTGCCAGCAGCGGGGACGGATTGAGCTCCTACGAGCAGTACTTC. Translating gives CASSGDGLSSYEQYF.

V is TRBV2 and J is TRBJ1-5; tentative D call: TRBD1 (5 bases). CDR1 and CDR2 from the germline V gene are SNHLY and FYNNEI. There are 15 residues in the CDR3. Trimming shortened V by 6 bases and J by 4 bases, and 16 bases separated the two germline ends. The CDR3 nucleotides are TGTGCCAGCAGCGCGCAGGGAATGGGTAATCAGCCCCAGCATTTT. It codes for CASSAQGMGNQPQHF.

V is TRBV5-1 and J is TRBJ2-6, with 7 bases lining up with TRBD1. The CDR3 is 18 amino acids. Germline CDR1 reads SGHRS; CDR2 reads YFSETQ. Trimming at V came to 2 bases and at J to 4 bases, leaving 12 bases not matched to a gene. The CDR3 bases are TGCGCCAGCAGCTTCGGGACAGACCTAGGTAGCGGGGCCAACGTCCTGACTTTC. It translates to CASSFGTDLGSGANVLTF.

This clone was seen only a few times. The rearrangement uses TRBV28 and TRBJ2-1; 8 positions match TRBD2. The CDR3 contains 11 residues. Germline CDR1 MDHEN, CDR2 SYDVKM. CDR3 loop: CGSGSHNEQFF. The CDR3 nucleotides read TGTGGAAGCGGGAGCCACAATGAGCAGTTCTTC. Supplemented by reference TRBV28 and TRBJ2-1, the full variable domain reads DVKVTQSSRYLVKRTGEKVFLECVQDMDHENMFWYRQDPGLGLRLIYFSYDVKMKEKGDIPEGYSVSREKKERFSLILESASTNQTSMYLCGSGSHNEQFFGPGTRLTVL.

The chain combines TRBV5-5 with TRBJ2-7; 8 nucleotides match TRBD2. This CDR3 has 14 amino acids. CDR1 and CDR2 from the germline V gene are SGHKS and YYEKEE (reference sequence). The trim removed 0 bases at V and 4 bases at J, leaving 3 bases unmatched. CDR3 loop: CASSLASGPYEQYF. CDR3 in DNA: TGTGCCAGCAGCTTGGCTAGCGGGCCTTACGAGCAGTACTTC. Complete variable domain (other parts from reference TRBV5-5 and TRBJ2-7): DAGVTQSPTHLIKTRGQQVTLRCSPISGHKSVSWYQQVLGQGPQFIFQYYEKEERGRGNFPDRFSARQFPNYSSELNVNALLLGDSALYLCASSLASGPYEQYFGPGTRLTVT.

The chain employs TRBV5-1 and TRBJ1-4; D perhaps matches TRBD1 (6 bases). The length of the CDR3 is 15 residues. The ends were cut back, 7 bases at V and 3 bases at J, with 16 bases in the middle. Germline V gene lookup returns CDR1 SGHRS and CDR2 YFSETQ. CDR3 nucleotides: TGCGCCAGCCGAACCCCGGGACACCCTAATGAAAAACTGTTTTTT. Translation: CASRTPGHPNEKLFF.